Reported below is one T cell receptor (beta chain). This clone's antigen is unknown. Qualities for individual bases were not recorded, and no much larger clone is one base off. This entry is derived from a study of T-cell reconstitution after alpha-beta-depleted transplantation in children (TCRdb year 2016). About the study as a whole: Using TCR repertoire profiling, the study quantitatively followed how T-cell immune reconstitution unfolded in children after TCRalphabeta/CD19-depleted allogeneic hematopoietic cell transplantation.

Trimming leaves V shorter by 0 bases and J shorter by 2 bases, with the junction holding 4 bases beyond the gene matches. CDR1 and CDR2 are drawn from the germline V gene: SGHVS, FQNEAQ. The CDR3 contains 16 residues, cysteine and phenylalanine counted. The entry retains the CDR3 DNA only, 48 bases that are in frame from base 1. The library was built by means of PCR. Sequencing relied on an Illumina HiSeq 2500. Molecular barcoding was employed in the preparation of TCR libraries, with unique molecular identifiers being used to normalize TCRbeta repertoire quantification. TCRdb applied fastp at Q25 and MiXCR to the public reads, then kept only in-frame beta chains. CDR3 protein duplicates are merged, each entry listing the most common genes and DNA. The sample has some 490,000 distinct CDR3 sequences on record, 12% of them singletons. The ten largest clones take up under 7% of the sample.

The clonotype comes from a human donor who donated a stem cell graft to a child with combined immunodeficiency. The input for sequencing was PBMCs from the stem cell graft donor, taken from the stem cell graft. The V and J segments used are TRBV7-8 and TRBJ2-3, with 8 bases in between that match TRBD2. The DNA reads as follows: TGTGCCAGCAGCTTAGCGGCACTAGCGGTCACAGATACGCAGTATTTT. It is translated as CASSLAALAVTDTQYF.